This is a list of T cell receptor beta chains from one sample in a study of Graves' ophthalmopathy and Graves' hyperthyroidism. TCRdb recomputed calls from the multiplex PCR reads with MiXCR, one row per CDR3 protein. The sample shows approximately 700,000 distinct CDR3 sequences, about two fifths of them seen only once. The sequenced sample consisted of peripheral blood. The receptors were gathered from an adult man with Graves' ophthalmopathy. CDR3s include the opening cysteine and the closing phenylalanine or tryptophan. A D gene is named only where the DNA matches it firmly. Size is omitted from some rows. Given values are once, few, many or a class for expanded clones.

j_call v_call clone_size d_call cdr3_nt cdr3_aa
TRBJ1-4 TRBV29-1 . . TGCAGCGTCACCAGGACCCTCGGAAGGGCGACTAATGAAAAACTGTTTTTT CSVTRTLGRATNEKLFF
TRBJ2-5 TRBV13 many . TGTGCCAGCAGGATTAGGGGCCGGGGAGAGACCCAGTACTTC CASRIRGRGETQYF
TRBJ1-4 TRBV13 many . TGTGCCAGCAGTAGTACAGGGAGAGACGAAAAACTGTTTTTT CASSSTGRDEKLFF
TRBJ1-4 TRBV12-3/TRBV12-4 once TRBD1 TGTGCCAGCAGGGCTACAGGGGTACGGGAAAAACTGTTTTTT CASRATGVREKLFF
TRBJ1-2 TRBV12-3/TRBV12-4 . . TGTGCCAGCAGTCCCGGGACGGTTGGGTTCGGCTACACCTTC CASSPGTVGFGYTF
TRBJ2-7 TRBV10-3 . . TGTGCCATCAGTGGAGGGCAGTTTGAGCAGTACTTC CAISGGQFEQYF
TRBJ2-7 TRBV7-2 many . TGTGCCAGCAGCATCAGGGGGGACGAGCAGTACTTC CASSIRGDEQYF
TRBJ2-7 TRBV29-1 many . TGCAGCGTTGAGGATCTACCGGGGACTCTGTACGAGCAGTACTTC CSVEDLPGTLYEQYF
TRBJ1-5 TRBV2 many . TGTGCCAGCAGGGGGACCTTTTACGGTCAGCCCCAGCATTTT CASRGTFYGQPQHF
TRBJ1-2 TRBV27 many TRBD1 TGTGCCAGCGGAGTGGGACAGGGGAACTATGGCTACACCTTC CASGVGQGNYGYTF
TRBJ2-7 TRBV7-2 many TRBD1 TGTGCCAGCAGCTTCGGACAGGGCGAGCAGTACTTC CASSFGQGEQYF
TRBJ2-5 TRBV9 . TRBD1 TGTGCCAGCAGCGTGGGACAGGACGGTGGAGAGACCCAGTACTTC CASSVGQDGGETQYF
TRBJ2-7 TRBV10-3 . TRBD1 TGTGCCATCAGTGAAGCCAACAGGGGGCGAGTCGAGCAGTACTTC CAISEANRGRVEQYF
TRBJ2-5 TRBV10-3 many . TGTGCCATCAGTAACCAGGGGAAGGAGACCCAGTACTTC CAISNQGKETQYF
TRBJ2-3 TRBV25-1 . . TGTGCCAGCAGTTTGCGCCTTGATACGCAGTATTTT CASSLRLDTQYF
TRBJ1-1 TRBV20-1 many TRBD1 TGCAGTGCCCACGGACAGGCAAACACTGAAGCTTTCTTT CSAHGQANTEAFF
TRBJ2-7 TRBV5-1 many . TGCGCCAGCAGTGGCAATCCGACCTACGAGCAGTACTTC CASSGNPTYEQYF
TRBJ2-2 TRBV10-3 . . TGTGCCATCAGTTCATTGGGCGGGGAGCTGTTTTTT CAISSLGGELFF
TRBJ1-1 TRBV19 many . TGTGCCAGTAGTATGTACAGGGCTGAAGCTTTCTTT CASSMYRAEAFF
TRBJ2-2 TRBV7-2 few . TGTGCCAGCAGCTTGGCCCTGACCGGGGAGCTGTTTTTT CASSLALTGELFF
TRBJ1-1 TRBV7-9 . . TGTGCCAGCAGCCTAGAGGGGGTCAGGGCTGAAGCTTCCTTT CASSLEGVRAEASF
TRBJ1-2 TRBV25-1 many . TGTGCCAGCAGTGAATCGATCTATGGCTACACCTTC CASSESIYGYTF
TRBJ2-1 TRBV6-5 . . TGTGCCAGCAGTTACTCCTACACACACTCCTACAATGAGCAGTTCTTC CASSYSYTHSYNEQFF
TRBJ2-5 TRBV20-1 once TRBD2 TGCAGTGCTAGAGAAACGGGACGGGGGGGAGAGACCCAGTACTTC CSARETGRGGETQYF
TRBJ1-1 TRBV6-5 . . TGTGCCAGCATCGACCCAGGGAGGACTTTCTTT CASIDPGRTFF
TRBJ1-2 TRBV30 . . TGTGCCTGGTCCCGGGAGTACAACTATGGCTACACCTTC CAWSREYNYGYTF
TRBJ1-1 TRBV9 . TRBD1 TGTGCCAGCAGCGGGGACAGGGCTGAAGCTTTCTTT CASSGDRAEAFF
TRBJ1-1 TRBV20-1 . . TGCAGTGCCCGAGACGGGCCCGCTGAAGCTTTCTTT CSARDGPAEAFF
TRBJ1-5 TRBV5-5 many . TGTGCCAGCAGCTTGAGCGTCAATCAGCCCCAGCATTTT CASSLSVNQPQHF
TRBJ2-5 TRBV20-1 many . TGCAGTGCTAGCGGGGGCTCGGGGACCCAGTACTTC CSASGGSGTQYF
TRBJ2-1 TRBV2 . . TGTGCCAGCAGGTTACAGGAGCAGTTCTTC CASRLQEQFF
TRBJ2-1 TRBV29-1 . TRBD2 TGCGGCGTTGAAGAACTAGCGGGGGGTGGGAATGAGCAGTTCTTC CGVEELAGGGNEQFF
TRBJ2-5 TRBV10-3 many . TGTGCCATCAGTGCACGGCAAGAGACCCAGTACTTC CAISARQETQYF
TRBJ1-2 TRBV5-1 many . TGCGCCAGCAGCAATTCGACAGATCTCTACACCTTC CASSNSTDLYTF
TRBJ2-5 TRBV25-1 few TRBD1 TGTGCCAGCAGCCAGACAGGGATGGAGACCCAGTACTTC CASSQTGMETQYF